This T cell receptor (beta chain) was profiled in a study of control samples from healthy donors and cancer patients. Only one count was recorded for this clone. Here immunoSEQ multiplex PCR was the method, and the copy in TCRdb shows in-frame clones only, minus some. The table records approximately 60,000 clones, approximately 90% of them present only once. Germline V CDR1 and CDR2: LGHNA, YSLEER. CDR3 length equals 15 residues. Between the trimmed V and J ends, which lost 1 base and 2 bases, there was a span of 6 bases. The chain combines TRBV4-3 with TRBJ2-6; unclear D gene. This TCR derives from a man aged 30 to 39 with colorectal cancer. The sample was PBMCs. CDR3 in DNA: TGCGCCAGCAGCCAAGCACAGACTGGGGCCAACGTCCTGACTTTC. Its translation: CASSQAQTGANVLTF.